This T cell receptor (beta chain) was sequenced for a study of Graves' ophthalmopathy and Graves' hyperthyroidism. About this clonotype: Its target is unknown.

Broader study findings: Clonotypes were expanded in thyroid at above 0.001 frequency, and most also appeared in blood.

Amplification of TCR beta CDR3 regions used RNA transcripts. HTBI primers were employed in first-round RT-PCR, then a second-round multiplex PCR followed. TCRdb used MiXCR to reprocess the multiplex PCR reads, holding one entry per CDR3 protein. The data contain around 600,000 distinct CDR3 sequences, 35% to 50% of them singletons. The CDR3 loop spans 15 amino acids. With 0 bases clipped from V and 2 bases from J, the junction kept 3 bases outside the gene matches. Germline-derived CDR1 and CDR2 are SGHDT and YYEEEE. The gene calls are TRBV5-6 and TRBJ2-5, with 8 bases matching TRBD2. The TCR sequence derives from an adult man with Graves' ophthalmopathy. Sequencing was done on a sample of peripheral blood. This CDR3 reads CASSLGGLAQETQYF. In nucleotides, the CDR3 is TGTGCCAGCAGCTTGGGCGGACTAGCACAAGAGACCCAGTACTTC.